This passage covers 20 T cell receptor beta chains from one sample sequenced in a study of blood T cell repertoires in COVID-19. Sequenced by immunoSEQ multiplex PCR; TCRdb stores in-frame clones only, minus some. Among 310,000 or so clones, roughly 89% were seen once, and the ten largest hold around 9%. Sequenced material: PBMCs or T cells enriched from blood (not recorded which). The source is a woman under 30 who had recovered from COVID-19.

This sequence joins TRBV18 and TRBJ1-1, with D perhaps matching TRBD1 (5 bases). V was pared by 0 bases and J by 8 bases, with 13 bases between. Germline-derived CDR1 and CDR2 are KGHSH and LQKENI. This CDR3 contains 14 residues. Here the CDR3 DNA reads TGTGCCAGCTCACCACCGTTAAGACAGTGGGAAGCTTTCTTT. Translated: CASSPPLRQWEAFF.

CDR3 protein: CASSTPRGGHNEQFF. The CDR3 nucleotides are TGTGCCAGCAGTACCCCTCGCGGGGGTCACAATGAGCAGTTCTTC. The V call is TRBV6-2 or TRBV6-3, the J call TRBJ2-1; 7 bases are a match to TRBD2. The CDR3 is 15 residues long. Germline trimming cut 5 bases from V and 5 bases from J; bases unmatched to any gene: 9. Germline V CDR1 and CDR2: MNHEY, SVGEGT.

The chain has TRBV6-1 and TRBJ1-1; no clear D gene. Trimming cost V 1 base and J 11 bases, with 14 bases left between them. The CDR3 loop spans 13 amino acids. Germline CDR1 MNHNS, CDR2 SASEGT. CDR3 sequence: CASSEGATVFAFF. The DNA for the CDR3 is TGTGCCAGCAGTGAAGGTGCTACTGTATTCGCTTTCTTT.

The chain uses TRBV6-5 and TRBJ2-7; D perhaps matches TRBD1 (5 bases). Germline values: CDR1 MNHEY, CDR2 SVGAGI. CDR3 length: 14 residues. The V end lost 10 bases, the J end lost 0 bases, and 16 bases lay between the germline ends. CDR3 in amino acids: CATLGRRDSYEQYF. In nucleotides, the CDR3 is TGTGCCACCTTAGGTCGCAGGGACTCCTACGAGCAGTACTTC.

The DNA of the CDR3 is TGTGCCACCTGGGGAGGGAGCGGGGTAGCTTTCTTT. Residues: CATWGGSGVAFF. The chain uses TRBV28 and TRBJ1-1, with D uncertain. V lost 10 bases and J lost 10, with 19 bases in between. This CDR3 has 12 amino acids. In germline, CDR1 is MDHEN, CDR2 SYDVKM.

The CDR3 DNA reads as TGTGCCAGCTCACCGGAACTCGACAGGGGCGGTCAGCCCCAGCATTTT. Residues: CASSPELDRGGQPQHF. The chain combines TRBV18 with TRBJ1-5, with 8 positions matching TRBD1. Germline CDR1 reads KGHSH; CDR2 reads LQKENI. CDR3 size: 16 residues. The junction had 10 bases not matched to a gene; V was cut back by 3 bases and J by 6 bases.

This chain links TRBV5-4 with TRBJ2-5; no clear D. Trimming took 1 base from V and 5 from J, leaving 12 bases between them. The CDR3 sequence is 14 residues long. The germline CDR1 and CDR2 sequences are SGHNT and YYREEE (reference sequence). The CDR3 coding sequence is TGTGCCAGCAGCTTGTCGGCGGATCCGGAGACCCAGTACTTC. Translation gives CASSLSADPETQYF.

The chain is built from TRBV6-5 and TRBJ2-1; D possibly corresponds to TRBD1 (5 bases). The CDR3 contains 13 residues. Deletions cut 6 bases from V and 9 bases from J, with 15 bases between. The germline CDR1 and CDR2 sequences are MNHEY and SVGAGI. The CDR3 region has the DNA TGTGCCAGCAGCCTGACAGATTGGGGTGAGCAGTTCTTC. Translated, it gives CASSLTDWGEQFF.

The CDR3 DNA follows: TGTGCCAGCAAAAGGGGGGGGAACACTGAAGCTTTCTTT. Translation gives CASKRGGNTEAFF. V usage is TRBV19 and J usage is TRBJ1-1; TRBD1 is a possible D gene (6 bases). The CDR3 contains 13 residues. Germline V lookup: CDR1 LNHDA, CDR2 SQIVND (reference sequence). V gave up 9 bases and J gave up 1 base, with 12 bases separating them.

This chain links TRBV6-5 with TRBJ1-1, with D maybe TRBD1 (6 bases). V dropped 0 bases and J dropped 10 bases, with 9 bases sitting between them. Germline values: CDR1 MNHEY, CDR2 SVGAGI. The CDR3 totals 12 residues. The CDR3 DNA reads TGTGCCAGCAGTTACTCGGGAGGGGGAGCTTTCTTT. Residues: CASSYSGGGAFF.

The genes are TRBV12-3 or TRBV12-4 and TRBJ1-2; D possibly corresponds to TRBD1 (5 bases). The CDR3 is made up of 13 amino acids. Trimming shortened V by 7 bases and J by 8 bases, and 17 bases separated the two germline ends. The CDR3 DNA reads TGTGCCAGCACTTGGGGAACAGGATGGGGCTACACCTTC. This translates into CASTWGTGWGYTF.

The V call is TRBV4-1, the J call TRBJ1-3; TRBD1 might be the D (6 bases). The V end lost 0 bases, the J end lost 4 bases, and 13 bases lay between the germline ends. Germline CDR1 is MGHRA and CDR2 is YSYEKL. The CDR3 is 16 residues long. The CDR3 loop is CASSQDPAGAGNTIYF. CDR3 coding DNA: TGCGCCAGCAGCCAAGATCCCGCGGGGGCCGGAAACACCATATATTTT.

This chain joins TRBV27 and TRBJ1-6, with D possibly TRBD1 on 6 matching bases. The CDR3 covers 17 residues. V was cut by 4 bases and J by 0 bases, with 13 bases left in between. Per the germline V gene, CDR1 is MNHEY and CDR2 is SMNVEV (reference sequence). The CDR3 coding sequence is TGTGCCAGCAGTTCCATTACAGGGAGCTCCTATAATTCACCCCTCCACTTT. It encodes CASSSITGSSYNSPLHF.

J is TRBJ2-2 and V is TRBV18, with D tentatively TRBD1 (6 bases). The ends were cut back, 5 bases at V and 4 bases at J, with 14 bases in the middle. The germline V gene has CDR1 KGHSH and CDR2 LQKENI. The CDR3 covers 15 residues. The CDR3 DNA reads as TGTGCCAGCTCAACACAACAGGGTAGCACCGGGGAGCTGTTTTTT. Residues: CASSTQQGSTGELFF. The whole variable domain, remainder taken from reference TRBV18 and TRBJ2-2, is NAGVMQNPRHLVRRRGQEARLRCSPMKGHSHVYWYRQLPEEGLKFMVYLQKENIIDESGMPKERFSAEFPKEGPSILRIQQVVRGDSAAYFCASSTQQGSTGELFFGEGSRLTVL.

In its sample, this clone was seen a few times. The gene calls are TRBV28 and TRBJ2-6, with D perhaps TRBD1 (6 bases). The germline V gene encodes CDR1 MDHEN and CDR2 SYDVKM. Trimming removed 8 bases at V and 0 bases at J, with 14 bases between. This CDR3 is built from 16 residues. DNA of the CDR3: TGTGCCAGCGGATCGGGACAAATCTCTGGGGCCAACGTCCTGACTTTC. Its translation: CASGSGQISGANVLTF.

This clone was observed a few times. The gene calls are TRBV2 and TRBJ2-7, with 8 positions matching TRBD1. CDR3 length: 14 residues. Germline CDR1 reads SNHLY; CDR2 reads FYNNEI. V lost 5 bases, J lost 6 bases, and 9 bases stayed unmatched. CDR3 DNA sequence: TGTGCCAGCAGTTGGAGACAGGGGAACGGCGAGCAGTACTTC. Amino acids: CASSWRQGNGEQYF.

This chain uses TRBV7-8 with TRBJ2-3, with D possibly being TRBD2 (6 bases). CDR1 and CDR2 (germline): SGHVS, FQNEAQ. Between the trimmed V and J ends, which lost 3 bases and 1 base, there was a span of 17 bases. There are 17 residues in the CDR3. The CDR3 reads CASSLGRDSLGTDTQYF. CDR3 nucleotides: TGTGCCAGCAGCTTGGGCCGGGACTCCTTAGGCACAGATACGCAGTATTTT.

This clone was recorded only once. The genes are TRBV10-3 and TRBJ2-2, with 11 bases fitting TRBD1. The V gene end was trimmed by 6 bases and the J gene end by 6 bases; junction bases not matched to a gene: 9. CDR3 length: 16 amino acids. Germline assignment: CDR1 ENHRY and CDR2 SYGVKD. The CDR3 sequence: CAIRNQGQGESGELFF. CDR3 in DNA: TGTGCCATCAGAAACCAGGGACAGGGGGAATCCGGGGAGCTGTTTTTT.

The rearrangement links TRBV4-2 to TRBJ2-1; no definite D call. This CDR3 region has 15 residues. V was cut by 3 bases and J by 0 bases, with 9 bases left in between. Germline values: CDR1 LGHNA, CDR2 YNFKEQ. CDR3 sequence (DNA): TGTGCCAGCAGCCAGTTAGCAAGCTCCTACAATGAGCAGTTCTTC. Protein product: CASSQLASSYNEQFF.

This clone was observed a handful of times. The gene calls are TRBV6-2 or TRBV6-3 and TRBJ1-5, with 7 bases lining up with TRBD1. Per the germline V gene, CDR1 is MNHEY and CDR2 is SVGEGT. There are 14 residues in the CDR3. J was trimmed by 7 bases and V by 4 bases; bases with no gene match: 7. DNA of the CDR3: TGTGCCAGCAGTTCCGGACAGGAGGCCCAGCCCCAGCATTTT. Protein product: CASSSGQEAQPQHF.